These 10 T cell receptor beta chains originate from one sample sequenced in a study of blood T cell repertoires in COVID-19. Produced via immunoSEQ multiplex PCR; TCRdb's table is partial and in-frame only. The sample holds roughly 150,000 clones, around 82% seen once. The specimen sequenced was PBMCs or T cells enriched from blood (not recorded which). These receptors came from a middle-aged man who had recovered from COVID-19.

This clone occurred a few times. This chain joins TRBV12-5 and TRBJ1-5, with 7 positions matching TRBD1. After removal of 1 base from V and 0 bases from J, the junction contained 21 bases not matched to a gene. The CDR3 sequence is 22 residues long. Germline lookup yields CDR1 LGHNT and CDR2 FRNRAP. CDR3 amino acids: CASGLARHRDSKDFYSNQPQHF. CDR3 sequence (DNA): TGTGCTAGTGGTTTGGCCCGACACCGGGACAGCAAAGACTTTTATAGCAATCAGCCCCAGCATTTT.

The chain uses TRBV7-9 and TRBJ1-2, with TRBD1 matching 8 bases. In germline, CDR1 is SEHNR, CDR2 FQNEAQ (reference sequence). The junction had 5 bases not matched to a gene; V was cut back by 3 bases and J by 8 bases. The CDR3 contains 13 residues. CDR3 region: CASSFGQGWGYTF. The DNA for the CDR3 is TGTGCCAGCAGCTTTGGACAGGGCTGGGGCTACACCTTC.

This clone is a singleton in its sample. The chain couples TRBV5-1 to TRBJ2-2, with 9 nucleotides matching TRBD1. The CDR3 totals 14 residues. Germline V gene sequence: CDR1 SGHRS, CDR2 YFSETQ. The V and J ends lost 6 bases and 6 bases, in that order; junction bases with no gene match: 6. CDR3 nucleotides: TGCGCCAGCACGAGGGACAGGGACTCCGGGGAGCTGTTTTTT. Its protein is CASTRDRDSGELFF.

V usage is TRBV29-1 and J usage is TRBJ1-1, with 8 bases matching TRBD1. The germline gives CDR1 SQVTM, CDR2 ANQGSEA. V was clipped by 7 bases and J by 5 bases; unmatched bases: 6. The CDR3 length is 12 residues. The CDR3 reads CSARTGLTEAFF. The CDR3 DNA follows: TGCAGCGCTCGGACAGGGTTAACTGAAGCTTTCTTT. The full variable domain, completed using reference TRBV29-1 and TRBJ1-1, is SAVISQKPSRDICQRGTSLTIQCQVDSQVTMMFWYRQQPGQSLTLIATANQGSEATYESGFVIDKFPISRPNLTFSTLTVSNMSPEDSSIYLCSARTGLTEAFFGQGTRLTVV.

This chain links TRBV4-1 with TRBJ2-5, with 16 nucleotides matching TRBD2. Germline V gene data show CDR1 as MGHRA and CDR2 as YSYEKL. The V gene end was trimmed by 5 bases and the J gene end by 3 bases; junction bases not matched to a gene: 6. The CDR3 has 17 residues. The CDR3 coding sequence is TGCGCCAGCAGCTGGGGACTAGCGGGGGGGCGGGAAGAGACCCAGTACTTC. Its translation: CASSWGLAGGREETQYF.

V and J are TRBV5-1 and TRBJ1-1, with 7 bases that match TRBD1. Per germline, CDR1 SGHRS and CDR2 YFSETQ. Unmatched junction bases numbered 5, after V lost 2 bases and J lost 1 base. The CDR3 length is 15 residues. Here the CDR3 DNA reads TGCGCCAGCAGCTTTAGACAGGGTGGGAACACTGAAGCTTTCTTT. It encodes CASSFRQGGNTEAFF. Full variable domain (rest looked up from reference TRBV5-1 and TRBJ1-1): KAGVTQTPRYLIKTRGQQVTLSCSPISGHRSVSWYQQTPGQGLQFLFEYFSETQRNKGNFPGRFSGRQFSNSRSEMNVSTLELGDSALYLCASSFRQGGNTEAFFGQGTRLTVV.

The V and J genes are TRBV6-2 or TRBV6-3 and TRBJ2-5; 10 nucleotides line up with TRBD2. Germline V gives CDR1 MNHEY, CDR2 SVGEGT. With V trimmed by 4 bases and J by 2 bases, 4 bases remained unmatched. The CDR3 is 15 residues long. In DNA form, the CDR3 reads TGTGCCAGCAGTTCGAGCGGGGGGGTACAAGAGACCCAGTACTTC. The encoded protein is CASSSSGGVQETQYF.

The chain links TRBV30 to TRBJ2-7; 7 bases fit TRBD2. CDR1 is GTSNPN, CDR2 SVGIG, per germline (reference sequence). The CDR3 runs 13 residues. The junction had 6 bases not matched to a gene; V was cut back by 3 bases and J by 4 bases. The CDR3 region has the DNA TGTGCCTGGAGAGGACTGGGGGGGTACGAGCAGTACTTC. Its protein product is CAWRGLGGYEQYF.

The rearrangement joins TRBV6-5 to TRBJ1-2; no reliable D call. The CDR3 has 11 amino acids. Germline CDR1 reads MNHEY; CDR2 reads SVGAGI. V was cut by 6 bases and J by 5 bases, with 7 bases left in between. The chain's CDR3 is CASRAPYGYTF. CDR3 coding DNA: TGTGCCAGCAGGGCCCCGTATGGCTACACCTTC.

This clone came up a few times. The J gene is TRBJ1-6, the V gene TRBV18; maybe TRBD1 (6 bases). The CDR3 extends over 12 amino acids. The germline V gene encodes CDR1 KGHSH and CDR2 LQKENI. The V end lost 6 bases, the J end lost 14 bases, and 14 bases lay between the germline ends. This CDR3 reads CASSPQGNTLHF. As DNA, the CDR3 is TGTGCCAGCTCCCCCCAGGGGAATACCCTCCACTTT. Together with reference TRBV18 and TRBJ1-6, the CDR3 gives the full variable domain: NAGVMQNPRHLVRRRGQEARLRCSPMKGHSHVYWYRQLPEEGLKFMVYLQKENIIDESGMPKERFSAEFPKEGPSILRIQQVVRGDSAAYFCASSPQGNTLHFGNGTRLTVT.